This T cell receptor (beta chain) was observed in a study of Ad26.COV2.S vaccination and SARS-CoV-2 variants. Study background: Donor allocation was to the COV1001 Ad26.COV2.S trial arm. Dosing was one shot or two shots 56 days apart.

Here immunoSEQ multiplex PCR was the method, and the copy in TCRdb shows in-frame clones only, minus some. Here the sample spans 350,000 to 550,000 clones, 80% to 90% being singletons. Germline loops: CDR1 SGHTA, CDR2 FQGNSA. The junction had 4 bases not matched to a gene; V was cut back by 5 bases and J by 0 bases. This CDR3 is 15 amino acids long. Treatment in this sample: 15 to 20 received Ad26.COV2.S at low or high dose, single or two shots; a few received placebo; per-sample allocation not given. Specimen acquisition occurred on day 63 following the initial vaccine or placebo injection. It was Wuhan-strain SARS-CoV-2 spike that the Ad26 vaccine vector expressed.

This sequence originates from a person between 18 and 59 years old who received the Ad26.COV2.S COVID-19 vaccine or a placebo. Sequenced here: peripheral blood, sampled in a trial of Ad26.COV2.S vaccine versus placebo. The chain joins TRBV7-2 to TRBJ1-5; 7 nucleotides match TRBD1. The CDR3 coding sequence is TGTGCCAGCAGCCTTACAGGGGTTAGCAATCAGCCCCAGCATTTT. Residues: CASSLTGVSNQPQHF.